Sequencing of this T cell receptor beta chain was carried out in a study of T cell responses to AZD1222 COVID-19 vaccine. Findings and caveats of the study: Receipt of two AZD1222 doses was followed by a rise in Spike-specific TCR breadth and depth.

Germline assignment: CDR1 LGHNT and CDR2 FRNRAP. V lost 1 base to trimming and J lost 5 bases, with 6 bases between them. CDR3 length: 13 residues. Libraries were prepared by immunoSEQ multiplex PCR; TCRdb keeps only in-frame clonotypes and omits some of them. The table includes 120,000 to 150,000 clones, 90% to 95% detected once. Turning to this clone: Its antigen remains unidentified.

The receptor comes from an adult in good health. Material: peripheral blood, obtained on day 0 of AZD1222 vaccination. The chain combines TRBV12-5 with TRBJ2-1; no definite D call. DNA of the CDR3: TGTGCTAGTGGTTTGGGACCCGACAATGAGCAGTTCTTC. Amino acid sequence: CASGLGPDNEQFF. Combining the CDR3 with reference TRBV12-5 and TRBJ2-1 gives the whole variable domain DARVTQTPRHKVTEMGQEVTMRCQPILGHNTVFWYRQTMMQGLELLAYFRNRAPLDDSGMPKDRFSAEMPDATLATLKIQPSEPRDSAVYFCASGLGPDNEQFFGPGTRLTVL.